This T cell receptor (beta chain) was found in a study of shared clonotypes between healthy human individuals. Whole-study context: Aged between 18 and 49, the donors were two women and a few men. Study observations and caveats: Across subsets, estimated richness was generally greater for naive than for memory populations.

Per the study methods: Junction-only sequences without quality scores came from ImmunoSEQ, so filtering differed. TCRdb's table, derived via immunoSEQ multiplex PCR, lists solely in-frame clones and lacks some. The DNA was the basis for D and trimming; V, J and clone size are from that table. The table has millions of clones, more than 80% seen once; the top ten hold under 0.45%. As to this clone: Antigen specificity is unknown.

CDR3 size: 13 residues. Germline assignment: CDR1 SGHVS and CDR2 FNYEAQ. V was trimmed by 1 base and J by 1 base, leaving 4 bases between them. Sequenced input: naive CD4+ T cells from PBMCs. Subset denoted: CD45RA+ positively selected. The chain recombines TRBV7-6 with TRBJ2-5; D ambiguous. The TCR was taken from a man younger than 35 in good health. Some clones in this sample may be carry-over from other donors' samples. CDR3 protein: CASSLDTQETQYF. DNA for the CDR3: TGTGCCAGCAGCTTAGACACCCAAGAGACCCAGTACTTC.